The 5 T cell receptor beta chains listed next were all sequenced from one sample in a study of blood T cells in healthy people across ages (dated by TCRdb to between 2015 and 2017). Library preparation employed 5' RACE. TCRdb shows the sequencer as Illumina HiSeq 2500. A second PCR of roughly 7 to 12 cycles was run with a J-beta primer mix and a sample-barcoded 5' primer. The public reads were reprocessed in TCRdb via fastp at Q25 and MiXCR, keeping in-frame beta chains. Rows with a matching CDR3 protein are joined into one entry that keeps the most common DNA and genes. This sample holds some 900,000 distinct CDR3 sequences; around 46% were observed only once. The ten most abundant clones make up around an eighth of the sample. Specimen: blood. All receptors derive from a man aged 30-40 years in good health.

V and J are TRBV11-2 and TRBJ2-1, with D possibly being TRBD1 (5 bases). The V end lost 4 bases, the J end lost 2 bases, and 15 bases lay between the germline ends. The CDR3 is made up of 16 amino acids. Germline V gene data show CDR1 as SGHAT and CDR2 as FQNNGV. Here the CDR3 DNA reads TGTGCCAGCAGCTCCCGTTTGGGGCCTACCTACAATGAGCAGTTCTTC. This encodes CASSSRLGPTYNEQFF.

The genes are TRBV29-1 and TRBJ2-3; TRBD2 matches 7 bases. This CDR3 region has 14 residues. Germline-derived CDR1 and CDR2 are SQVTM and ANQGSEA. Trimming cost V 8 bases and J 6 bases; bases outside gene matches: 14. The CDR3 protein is CSIRAGLTSDTQYF. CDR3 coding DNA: TGCAGCATCCGAGCGGGACTAACGTCCGATACGCAGTATTTT.

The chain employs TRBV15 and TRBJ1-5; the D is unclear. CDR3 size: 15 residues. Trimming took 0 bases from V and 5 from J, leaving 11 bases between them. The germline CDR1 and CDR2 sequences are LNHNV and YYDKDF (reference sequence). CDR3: CATSREGGSYQPQHF. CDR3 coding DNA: TGTGCCACCAGCAGAGAGGGAGGGTCCTATCAGCCCCAGCATTTT.

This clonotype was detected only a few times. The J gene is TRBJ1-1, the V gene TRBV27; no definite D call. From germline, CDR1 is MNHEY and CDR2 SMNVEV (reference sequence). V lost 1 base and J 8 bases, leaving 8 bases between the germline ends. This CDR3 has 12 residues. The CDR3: CASSLLGSEAFF. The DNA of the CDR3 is TGTGCCAGCAGTTTATTGGGGTCCGAAGCTTTCTTT.

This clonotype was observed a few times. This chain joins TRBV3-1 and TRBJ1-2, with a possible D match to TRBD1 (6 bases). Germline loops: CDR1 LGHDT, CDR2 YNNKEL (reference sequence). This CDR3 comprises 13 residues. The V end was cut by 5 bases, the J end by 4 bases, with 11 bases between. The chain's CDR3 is CASSWGHRYGYTF. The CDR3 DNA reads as TGTGCCAGCAGCTGGGGACACCGCTATGGCTACACCTTC.